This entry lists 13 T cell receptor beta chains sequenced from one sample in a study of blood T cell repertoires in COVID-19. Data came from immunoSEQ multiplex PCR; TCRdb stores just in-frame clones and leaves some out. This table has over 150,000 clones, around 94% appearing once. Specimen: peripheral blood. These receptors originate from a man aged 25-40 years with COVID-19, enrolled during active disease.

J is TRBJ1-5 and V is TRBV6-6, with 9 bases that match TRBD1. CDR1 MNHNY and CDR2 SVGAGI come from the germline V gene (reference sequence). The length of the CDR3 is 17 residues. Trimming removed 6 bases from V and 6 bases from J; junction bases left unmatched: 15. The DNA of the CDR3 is TGTGCCAGCAGACGAAGCCGGGACAGGGTGGGTACTCAGCCCCAGCATTTT. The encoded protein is CASRRSRDRVGTQPQHF.

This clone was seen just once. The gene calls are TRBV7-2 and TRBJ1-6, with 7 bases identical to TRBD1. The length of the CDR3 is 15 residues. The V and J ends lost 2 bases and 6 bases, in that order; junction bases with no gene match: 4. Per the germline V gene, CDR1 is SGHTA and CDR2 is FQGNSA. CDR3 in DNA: TGTGCCAGCAGCTTACGGGACAGCCCTAATTCACCCCTCCACTTT. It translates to CASSLRDSPNSPLHF.

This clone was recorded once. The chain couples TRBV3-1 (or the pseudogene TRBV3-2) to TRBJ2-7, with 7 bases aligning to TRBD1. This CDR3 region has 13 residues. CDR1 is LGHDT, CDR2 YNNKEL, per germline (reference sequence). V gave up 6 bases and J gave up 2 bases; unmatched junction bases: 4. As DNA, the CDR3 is TGTGCCAGCAGAGGACAGGAAACCTACGAGCAGTACTTC. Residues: CASRGQETYEQYF.

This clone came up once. The CDR3 DNA sequence: TGTGCCAGTAGTATAAGGGGCGCGGTTGAAGAGTTCTTC. Its translation: CASSIRGAVEEFF. The gene calls are TRBV19 and TRBJ2-1; TRBD1 is a possible D gene (5 bases). CDR1 is LNHDA and CDR2 is SQIVND in the germline V gene (reference sequence). The CDR3 has 13 residues. V was shortened by 2 bases and J by 14 bases, with 16 bases between the two germline ends.

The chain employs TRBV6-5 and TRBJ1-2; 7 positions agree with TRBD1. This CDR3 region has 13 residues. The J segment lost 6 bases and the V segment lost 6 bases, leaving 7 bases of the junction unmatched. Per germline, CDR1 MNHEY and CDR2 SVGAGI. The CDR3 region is CASRSQGLDGYTF. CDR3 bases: TGTGCCAGCAGGTCACAGGGGTTGGATGGCTACACCTTC.

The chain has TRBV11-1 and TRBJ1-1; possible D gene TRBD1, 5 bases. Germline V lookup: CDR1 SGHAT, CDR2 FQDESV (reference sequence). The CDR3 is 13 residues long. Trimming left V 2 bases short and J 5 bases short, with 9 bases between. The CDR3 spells CASSLSGLTEAFF. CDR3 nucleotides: TGTGCCAGCAGCTTATCGGGACTAACTGAAGCTTTCTTT. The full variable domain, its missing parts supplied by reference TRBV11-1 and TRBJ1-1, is EAEVAQSPRYKITEKSQAVAFWCDPISGHATLYWYRQILGQGPELLVQFQDESVVDDSQLPKDRFSAERLKGVDSTLKIQPAELGDSAMYLCASSLSGLTEAFFGQGTRLTVV.

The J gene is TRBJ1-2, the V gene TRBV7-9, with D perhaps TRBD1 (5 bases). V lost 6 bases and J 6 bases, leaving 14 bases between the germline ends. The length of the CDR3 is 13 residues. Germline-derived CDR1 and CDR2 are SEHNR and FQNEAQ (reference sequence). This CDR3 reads CASSFQGVDGYTF. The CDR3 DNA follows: TGTGCCAGCAGTTTCCAGGGCGTTGATGGCTACACCTTC.

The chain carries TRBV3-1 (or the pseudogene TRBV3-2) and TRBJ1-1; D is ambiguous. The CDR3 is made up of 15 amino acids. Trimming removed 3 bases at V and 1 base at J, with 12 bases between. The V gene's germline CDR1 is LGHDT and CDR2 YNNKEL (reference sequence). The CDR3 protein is CASSHYFNPNTEAFF. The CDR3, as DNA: TGTGCCAGCAGCCACTACTTTAACCCGAACACTGAAGCTTTCTTT.

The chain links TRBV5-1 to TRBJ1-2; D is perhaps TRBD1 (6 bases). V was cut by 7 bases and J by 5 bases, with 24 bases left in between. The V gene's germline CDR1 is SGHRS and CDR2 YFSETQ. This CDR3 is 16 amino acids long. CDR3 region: CASLPRGRGDGYGYTF. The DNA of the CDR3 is TGCGCCAGCCTTCCCAGGGGCAGGGGAGATGGGTATGGCTACACCTTC.

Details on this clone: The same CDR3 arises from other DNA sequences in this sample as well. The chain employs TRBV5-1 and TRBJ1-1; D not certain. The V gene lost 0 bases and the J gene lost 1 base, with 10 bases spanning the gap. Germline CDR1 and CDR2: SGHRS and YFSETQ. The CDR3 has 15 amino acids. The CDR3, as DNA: TGCGCCAGCAGCTTGGCGGCGGGAGGGAACACTGAAGCTTTCTTT. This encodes CASSLAAGGNTEAFF.

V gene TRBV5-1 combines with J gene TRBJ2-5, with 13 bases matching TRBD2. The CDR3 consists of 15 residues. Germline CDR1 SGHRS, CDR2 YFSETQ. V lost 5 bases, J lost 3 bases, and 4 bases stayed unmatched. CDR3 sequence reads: CASRSGLAGKETQYF. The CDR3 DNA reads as TGCGCCAGCAGGTCGGGACTAGCGGGAAAAGAGACCCAGTACTTC.

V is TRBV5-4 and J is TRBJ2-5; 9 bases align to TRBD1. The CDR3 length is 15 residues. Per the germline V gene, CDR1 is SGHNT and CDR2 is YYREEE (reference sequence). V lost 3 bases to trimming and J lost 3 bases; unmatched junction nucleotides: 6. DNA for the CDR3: TGTGCCAGCAGCTCCCCGGGACAGGGAGAAGAGACCCAGTACTTC. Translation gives CASSSPGQGEETQYF.

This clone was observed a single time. CDR3 sequence: CASSLGLNTEAFF. The CDR3, as DNA: TGTGCCAGCAGTTTAGGGCTGAACACTGAAGCTTTCTTT. V gene TRBV12-3 or TRBV12-4 combines with J gene TRBJ1-1, with unresolved D. The ends were cut back, 1 base at V and 0 bases at J, with 3 bases in the middle. CDR3 size: 13 residues.